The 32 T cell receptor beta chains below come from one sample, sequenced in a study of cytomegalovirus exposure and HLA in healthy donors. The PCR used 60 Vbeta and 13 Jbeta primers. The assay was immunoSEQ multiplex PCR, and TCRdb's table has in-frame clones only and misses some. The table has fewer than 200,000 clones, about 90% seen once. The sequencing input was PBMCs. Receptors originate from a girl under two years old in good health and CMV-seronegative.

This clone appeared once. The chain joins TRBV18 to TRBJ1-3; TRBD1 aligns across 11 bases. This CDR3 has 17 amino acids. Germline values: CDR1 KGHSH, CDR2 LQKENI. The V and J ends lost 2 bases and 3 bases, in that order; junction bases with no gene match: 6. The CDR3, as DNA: TGTGCCAGCTCACCAGACCGGGACAGGGGGTATGGAAACACCATATATTTT. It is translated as CASSPDRDRGYGNTIYF.

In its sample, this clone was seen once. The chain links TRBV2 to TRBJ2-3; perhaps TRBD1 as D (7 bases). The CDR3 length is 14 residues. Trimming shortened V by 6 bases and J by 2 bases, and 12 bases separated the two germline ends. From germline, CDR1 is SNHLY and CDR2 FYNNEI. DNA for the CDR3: TGTGCCAGCAGCGCGGGACAGATCACAGATACGCAGTATTTT. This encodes CASSAGQITDTQYF.

The CDR3 sequence is CASRAGYADTQYF. CDR3 in DNA: TGTGCCAGTAGGGCGGGGTACGCAGATACGCAGTATTTT. The V gene is TRBV19, the J gene TRBJ2-3; possible D gene TRBD2, 6 bases. The CDR3 extends over 13 amino acids. Germline assignment: CDR1 LNHDA and CDR2 SQIVND (reference sequence). V shed 6 bases and J shed 4 bases, with 11 bases lying between them.

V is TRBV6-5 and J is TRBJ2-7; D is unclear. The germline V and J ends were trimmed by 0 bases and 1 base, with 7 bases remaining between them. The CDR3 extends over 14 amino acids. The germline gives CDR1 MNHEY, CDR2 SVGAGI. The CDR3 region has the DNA TGTGCCAGCAGTTACTCTCGCAGTTCCTACGAGCAGTACTTC. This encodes CASSYSRSSYEQYF.

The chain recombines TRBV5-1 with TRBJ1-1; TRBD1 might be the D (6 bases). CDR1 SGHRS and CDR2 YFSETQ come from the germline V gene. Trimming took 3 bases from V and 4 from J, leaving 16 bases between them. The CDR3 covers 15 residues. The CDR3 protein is CASSSQIGGATEAFF. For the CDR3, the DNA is TGCGCCAGCAGCTCCCAGATAGGGGGGGCCACTGAAGCTTTCTTT.

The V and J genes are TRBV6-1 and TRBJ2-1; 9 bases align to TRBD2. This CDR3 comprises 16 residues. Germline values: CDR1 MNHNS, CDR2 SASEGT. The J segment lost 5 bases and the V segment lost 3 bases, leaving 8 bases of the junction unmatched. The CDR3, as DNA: TGTGCCAGCAGTGACCTTCTAGCGGGACAACACAATGAGCAGTTCTTC. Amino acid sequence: CASSDLLAGQHNEQFF.

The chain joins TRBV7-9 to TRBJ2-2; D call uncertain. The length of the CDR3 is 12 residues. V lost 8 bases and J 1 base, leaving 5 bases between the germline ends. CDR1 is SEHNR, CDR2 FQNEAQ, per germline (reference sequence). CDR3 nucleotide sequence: TGTGCCAGCTACGGGAACACCGGGGAGCTGTTTTTT. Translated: CASYGNTGELFF.

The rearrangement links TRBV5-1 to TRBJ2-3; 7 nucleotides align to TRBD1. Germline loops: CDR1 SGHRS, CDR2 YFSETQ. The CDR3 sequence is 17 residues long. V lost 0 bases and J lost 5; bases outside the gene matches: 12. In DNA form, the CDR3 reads TGCGCCAGCAGCTTGGTGATACAGGGGCGGGCGGGAGATACGCAGTATTTT. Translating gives CASSLVIQGRAGDTQYF.

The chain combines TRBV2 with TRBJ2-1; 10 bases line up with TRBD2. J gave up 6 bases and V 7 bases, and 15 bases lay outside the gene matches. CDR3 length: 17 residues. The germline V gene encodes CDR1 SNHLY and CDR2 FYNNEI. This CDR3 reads CASTPFGLAEGSNEQFF. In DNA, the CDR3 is TGTGCCAGCACCCCATTCGGACTAGCGGAGGGGAGCAATGAGCAGTTCTTC. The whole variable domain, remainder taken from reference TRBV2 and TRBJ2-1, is EPEVTQTPSHQVTQMGQEVILRCVPISNHLYFYWYRQILGQKVEFLVSFYNNEISEKSEIFDDQFSVERPDGSNFTLKIRSTKLEDSAMYFCASTPFGLAEGSNEQFFGPGTRLTVL.

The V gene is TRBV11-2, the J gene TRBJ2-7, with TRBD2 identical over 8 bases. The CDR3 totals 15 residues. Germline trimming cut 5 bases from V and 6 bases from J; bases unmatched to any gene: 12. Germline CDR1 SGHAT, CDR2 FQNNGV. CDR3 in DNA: TGTGCCAGCAGCGTCCTCGGGACTAGAAAAGGCGAGCAGTACTTC. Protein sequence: CASSVLGTRKGEQYF. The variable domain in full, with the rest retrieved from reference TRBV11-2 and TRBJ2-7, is EAGVAQSPRYKIIEKRQSVAFWCNPISGHATLYWYQQILGQGPKLLIQFQNNGVVDDSQLPKDRFSAERLKGVDSTLKIQPAKLEDSAVYLCASSVLGTRKGEQYFGPGTRLTVT.

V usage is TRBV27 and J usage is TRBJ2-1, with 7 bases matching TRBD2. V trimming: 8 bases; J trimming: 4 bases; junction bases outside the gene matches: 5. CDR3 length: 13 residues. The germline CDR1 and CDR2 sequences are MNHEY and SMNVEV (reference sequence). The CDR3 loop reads CASGAGAYNEQFF. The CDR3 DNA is TGTGCCAGCGGGGCGGGAGCGTACAATGAGCAGTTCTTC.

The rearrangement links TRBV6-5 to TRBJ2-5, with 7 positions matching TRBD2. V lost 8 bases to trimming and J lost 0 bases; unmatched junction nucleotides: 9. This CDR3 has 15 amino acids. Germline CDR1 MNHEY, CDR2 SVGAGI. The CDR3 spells CASQTGGSYQETQYF. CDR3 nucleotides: TGTGCCAGCCAGACCGGGGGGTCCTACCAAGAGACCCAGTACTTC.

The CDR3 DNA reads TGTGCCAGTAGGGGTGGGACAGGGTCGTCTCTGCCCGCTGAAGCTTTCTTT. Translated, it gives CASRGGTGSSLPAEAFF. The chain joins TRBV19 to TRBJ1-1; 9 nucleotides line up with TRBD1. With V trimmed by 6 bases and J by 6 bases, 17 bases remained unmatched. Germline V gene data show CDR1 as LNHDA and CDR2 as SQIVND (reference sequence). This CDR3 is 17 amino acids long.

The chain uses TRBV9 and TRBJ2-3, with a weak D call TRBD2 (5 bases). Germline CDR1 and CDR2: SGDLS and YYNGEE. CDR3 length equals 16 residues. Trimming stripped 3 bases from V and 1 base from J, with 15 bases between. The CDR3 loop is CASSAFSEAGTDTQYF. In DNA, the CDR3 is TGTGCCAGCAGCGCGTTTAGCGAAGCGGGCACAGATACGCAGTATTTT.

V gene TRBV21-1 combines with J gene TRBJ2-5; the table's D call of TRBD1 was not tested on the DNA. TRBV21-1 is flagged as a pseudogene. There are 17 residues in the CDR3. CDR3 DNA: TGTGCCAGCAGTTCCGGACAGGGCGGAGGATGTCGAGAGACCCAGTACTTC. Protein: CASSSGQGGGCRETQYF.

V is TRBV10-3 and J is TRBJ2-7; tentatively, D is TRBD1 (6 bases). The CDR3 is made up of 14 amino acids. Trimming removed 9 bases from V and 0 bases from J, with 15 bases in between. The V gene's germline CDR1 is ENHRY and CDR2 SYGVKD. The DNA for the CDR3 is TGTGCCATTGCAGGATCAGGGGTCTCCTACGAGCAGTACTTC. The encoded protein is CAIAGSGVSYEQYF.

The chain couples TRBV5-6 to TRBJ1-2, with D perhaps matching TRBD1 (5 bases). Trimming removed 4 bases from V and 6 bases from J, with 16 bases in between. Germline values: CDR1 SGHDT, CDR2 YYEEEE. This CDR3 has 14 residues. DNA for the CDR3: TGTGCCAGCAGCGCGGGGACGGTGGGGGATGGCTACACCTTC. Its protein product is CASSAGTVGDGYTF.

CDR3 protein: CASSRQGVYEQYF. The CDR3 nucleotides read TGTGCCAGCAGCCGACAGGGGGTCTACGAGCAGTACTTC. The chain has TRBV7-9 and TRBJ2-7, with TRBD1 identical over 9 bases. In germline, CDR1 is SEHNR, CDR2 FQNEAQ (reference sequence). The length of the CDR3 is 13 residues. V lost 5 bases, J lost 3 bases, and 2 bases stayed unmatched.

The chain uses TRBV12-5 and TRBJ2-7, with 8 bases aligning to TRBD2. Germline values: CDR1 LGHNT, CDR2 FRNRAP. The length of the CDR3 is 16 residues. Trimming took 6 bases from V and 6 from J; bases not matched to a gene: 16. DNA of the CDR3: TGTGCTAGTGGGCCCCAGGAGGGCGGGAGGATCAGCGAGCAGTACTTC. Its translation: CASGPQEGGRISEQYF.

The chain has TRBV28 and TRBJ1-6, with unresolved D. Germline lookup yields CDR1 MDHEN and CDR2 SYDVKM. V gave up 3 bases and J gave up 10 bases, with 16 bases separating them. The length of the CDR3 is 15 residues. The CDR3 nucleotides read TGTGCCAGCAGTTTGGGGAGGTCTCCGGACTCACCCCTCCACTTT. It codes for CASSLGRSPDSPLHF.

The CDR3 sequence is CASSLGTGPSGNTIYF. Written as DNA, the CDR3 is TGTGCCAGCAGCTTGGGGACAGGGCCCTCTGGAAACACCATATATTTT. The chain uses TRBV5-4 and TRBJ1-3; 8 positions agree with TRBD1. The CDR3 has 16 residues. The J segment lost 0 bases and the V segment lost 0 bases, leaving 2 bases of the junction unmatched. Germline V gene lookup returns CDR1 SGHNT and CDR2 YYREEE (reference sequence). Using reference TRBV5-4 and TRBJ1-3 for the parts outside the CDR3, the full variable domain is ETGVTQSPTHLIKTRGQQVTLRCSSQSGHNTVSWYQQALGQGPQFIFQYYREEENGRGNFPPRFSGLQFPNYSSELNVNALELDDSALYLCASSLGTGPSGNTIYFGEGSWLTVV.

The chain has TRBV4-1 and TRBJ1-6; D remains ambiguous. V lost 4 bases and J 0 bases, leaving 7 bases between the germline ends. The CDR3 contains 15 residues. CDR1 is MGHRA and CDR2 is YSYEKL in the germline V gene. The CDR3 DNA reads TGCGCCAGCAGCCGATCGAGCTCCTATAATTCACCCCTCCACTTT. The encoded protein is CASSRSSSYNSPLHF.

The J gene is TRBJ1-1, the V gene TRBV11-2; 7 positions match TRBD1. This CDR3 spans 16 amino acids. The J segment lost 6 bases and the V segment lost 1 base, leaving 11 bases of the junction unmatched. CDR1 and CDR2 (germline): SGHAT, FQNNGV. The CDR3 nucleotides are TGTGCCAGCAGCTTAGGGGATTACAGGGGCCACCCTGAAGCTTTCTTT. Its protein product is CASSLGDYRGHPEAFF.

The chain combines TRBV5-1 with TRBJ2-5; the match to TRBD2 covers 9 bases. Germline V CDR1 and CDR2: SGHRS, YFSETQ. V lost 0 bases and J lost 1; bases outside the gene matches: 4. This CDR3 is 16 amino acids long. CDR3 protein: CASSLVASGAQETQYF. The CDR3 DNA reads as TGCGCCAGCAGCTTGGTGGCTAGCGGGGCCCAAGAGACCCAGTACTTC. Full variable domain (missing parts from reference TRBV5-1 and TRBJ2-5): KAGVTQTPRYLIKTRGQQVTLSCSPISGHRSVSWYQQTPGQGLQFLFEYFSETQRNKGNFPGRFSGRQFSNSRSEMNVSTLELGDSALYLCASSLVASGAQETQYFGPGTRLLVL.

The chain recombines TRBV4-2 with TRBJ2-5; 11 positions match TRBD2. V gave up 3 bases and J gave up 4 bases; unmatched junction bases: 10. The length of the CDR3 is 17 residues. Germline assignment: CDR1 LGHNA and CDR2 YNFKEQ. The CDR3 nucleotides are TGTGCCAGCAGCCAGGAACTAGCGGGAGTATATGGAGAGACCCAGTACTTC. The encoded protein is CASSQELAGVYGETQYF.

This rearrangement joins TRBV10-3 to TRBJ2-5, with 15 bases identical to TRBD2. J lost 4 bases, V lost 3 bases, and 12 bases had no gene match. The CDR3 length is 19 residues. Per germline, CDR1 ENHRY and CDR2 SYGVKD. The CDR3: CAISDPKGGLAGGVETQYF. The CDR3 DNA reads TGTGCCATCAGTGACCCCAAGGGCGGACTAGCGGGAGGGGTAGAGACCCAGTACTTC.

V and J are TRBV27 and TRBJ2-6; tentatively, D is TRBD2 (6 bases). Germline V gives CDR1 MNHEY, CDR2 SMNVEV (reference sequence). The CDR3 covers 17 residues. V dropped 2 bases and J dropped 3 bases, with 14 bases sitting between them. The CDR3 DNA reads TGTGCCAGCAGTTTAGGCGGGGAGTTATATGGGGCCAACGTCCTGACTTTC. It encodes CASSLGGELYGANVLTF.

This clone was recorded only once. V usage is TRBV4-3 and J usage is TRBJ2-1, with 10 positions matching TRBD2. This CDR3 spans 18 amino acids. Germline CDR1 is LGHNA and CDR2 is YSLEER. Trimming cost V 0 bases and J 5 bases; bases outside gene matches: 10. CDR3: CASSQDHPLAGEDNEQFF. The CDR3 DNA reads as TGCGCCAGCAGCCAAGATCACCCCCTAGCGGGAGAAGACAATGAGCAGTTCTTC.

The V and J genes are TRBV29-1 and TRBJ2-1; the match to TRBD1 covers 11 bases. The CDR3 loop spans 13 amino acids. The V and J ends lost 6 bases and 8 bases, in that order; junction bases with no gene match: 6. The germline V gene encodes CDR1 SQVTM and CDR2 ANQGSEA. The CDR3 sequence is CSVRDRGYHEQFF. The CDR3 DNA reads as TGCAGCGTCCGGGACAGGGGGTACCATGAGCAGTTCTTC.

The CDR3 here is CASSRNRVRGYTF. The CDR3 bases are TGTGCCAGCAGCCGTAACAGGGTCCGTGGCTACACCTTC. The chain joins TRBV9 to TRBJ1-2, with a possible D match to TRBD1 (6 bases). The V and J ends lost 4 bases and 7 bases respectively, with 14 bases between them. The CDR3 sequence is 13 residues long. CDR1 SGDLS and CDR2 YYNGEE come from the germline V gene.

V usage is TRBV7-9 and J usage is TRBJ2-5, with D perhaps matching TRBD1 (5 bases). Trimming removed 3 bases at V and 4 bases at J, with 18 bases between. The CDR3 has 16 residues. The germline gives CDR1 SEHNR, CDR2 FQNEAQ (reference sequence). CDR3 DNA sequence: TGTGCCAGCAGCTTGCCTCAGGGTGTTCTTACAGAGACCCAGTACTTC. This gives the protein CASSLPQGVLTETQYF.

For the CDR3, the DNA is TGTGCCAGCTCACCACGGGACATGAACACTGAAGCTTTCTTT. This sequence encodes CASSPRDMNTEAFF. The rearrangement uses TRBV18 and TRBJ1-1, with D perhaps TRBD1 (6 bases). There are 14 residues in the CDR3. Germline CDR1 and CDR2: KGHSH and LQKENI. The ends were cut back, 1 base at V and 0 bases at J, with 6 bases in the middle.